One sample yielded the 28 T cell receptor beta chains listed below, sequenced in a study of technical replicates of blood from several donors. Data came from immunoSEQ multiplex PCR; TCRdb stores just in-frame clones and leaves some out. The sample shows approximately 87,000 clones, 80% to 95% of them seen only once. Sequencing was performed on T cells isolated from PBMCs. These receptor sequences come from a human donor in good health. Some clones in this sample may be carry-over from other donors' samples.

This clone has just one count. The V gene is TRBV18, the J gene TRBJ2-7; a weak D match, TRBD1 (6 bases). CDR1 and CDR2 from the germline V gene are KGHSH and LQKENI. V shed 2 bases and J shed 3 bases, with 11 bases lying between them. This CDR3 spans 14 amino acids. The CDR3 bases are TGTGCCAGCTCACCAACCCGGGACAACTACGAGCAGTACTTC. Its translation is CASSPTRDNYEQYF.

The chain combines TRBV5-3 with TRBJ2-1; a possible D gene is TRBD1 (6 bases). TRBV5-3 is known as an ORF, though its function is uncertain. The V gene lost 3 bases and the J gene lost 7 bases, with 20 bases spanning the gap. The length of the CDR3 is 16 residues. The CDR3 region has the DNA TGTGCCAGAAGCTCCTGGGGGCGGGCTCTGAGGAATGAGCAGTTCTTC. Translation gives CARSSWGRALRNEQFF.

A single count supports this clone. The chain couples TRBV7-3 to TRBJ2-3; the match to TRBD2 covers 11 bases. Germline V gene sequence: CDR1 SGHTA, CDR2 FQGTGA. The CDR3 loop spans 15 amino acids. The V gene end was trimmed by 9 bases and the J gene end by 2 bases; junction bases not matched to a gene: 7. CDR3 loop: CASSIAGGPTDTQYF. DNA of the CDR3: TGTGCCAGTTCGATAGCGGGAGGGCCCACAGATACGCAGTATTTT.

In its sample, this clone was seen once. The rearrangement uses TRBV19 and TRBJ2-7, with 9 bases fitting TRBD2. V lost 10 bases and J lost 0; bases outside the gene matches: 1. The CDR3 sequence is 12 residues long. CDR1 is LNHDA, CDR2 SQIVND, per germline (reference sequence). CDR3 nucleotides: TGTGCCACTAGCGGGGTCTCCTACGAGCAGTACTTC. Translation gives CATSGVSYEQYF.

The CDR3 protein is CASARGSQPQHF. CDR3 bases: TGTGCCAGTGCCAGGGGATCCCAGCCCCAGCATTTT. The chain carries TRBV19 and TRBJ1-5, with a tentative D call TRBD1 (6 bases). Germline CDR1 LNHDA, CDR2 SQIVND (reference sequence). CDR3 size: 12 residues. V lost 8 bases to trimming and J lost 7 bases, with 12 bases between them. The entire variable domain, with the rest obtained from reference TRBV19 and TRBJ1-5, is as follows: DGGITQSPKYLFRKEGQNVTLSCEQNLNHDAMYWYRQDPGQGLRLIYYSQIVNDFQKGDIAEGYSVSREKKESFPLTVTSAQKNPTAFYLCASARGSQPQHFGDGTRLSIL.

This clone was counted a single time. The rearrangement uses TRBV28 and TRBJ2-3; weak D call: TRBD1 (6 bases). This CDR3 has 19 residues. Trimming removed 0 bases from V and 2 bases from J, with 21 bases in between. Germline V gene sequence: CDR1 MDHEN, CDR2 SYDVKM. Here the CDR3 reads CASSLWPIQGGFFTDTQYF. CDR3 DNA: TGTGCCAGCAGTTTATGGCCAATACAAGGGGGATTTTTCACAGATACGCAGTATTTT.

V gene TRBV29-1 combines with J gene TRBJ2-1; tentative D call: TRBD2 (5 bases). CDR1 is SQVTM and CDR2 is ANQGSEA in the germline V gene. The CDR3 length is 11 residues. The V end lost 4 bases, the J end lost 6 bases, and 7 bases lay between the germline ends. CDR3 coding DNA: TGCAGCGTTGTGGACTTCAATGAGCAGTTCTTC. Protein: CSVVDFNEQFF.

This chain uses TRBV9 with TRBJ2-5; 14 bases are shared with TRBD2. Germline V gene data show CDR1 as SGDLS and CDR2 as YYNGEE. This CDR3 is built from 20 residues. The J segment lost 5 bases and the V segment lost 0 bases, leaving 15 bases of the junction unmatched. The CDR3 sequence: CASSVATATSGRALGETQYF. The CDR3 nucleotides read TGTGCCAGCAGCGTAGCTACAGCGACTAGCGGGAGGGCCTTAGGGGAGACCCAGTACTTC.

The V call is TRBV9, the J call TRBJ2-2, with 14 bases aligning to TRBD2. V trimming: 4 bases; J trimming: 1 base; junction bases outside the gene matches: 6. Germline assignment: CDR1 SGDLS and CDR2 YYNGEE. The CDR3 covers 18 residues. The CDR3 DNA follows: TGTGCCAGCAGCCTTGGGACTAGCGGGAGTTGGAACACCGGGGAGCTGTTTTTT. Its translation: CASSLGTSGSWNTGELFF.

The chain uses TRBV9 and TRBJ2-3, with D unclear. The CDR3 has 14 residues. Trimming stripped 4 bases from V and 2 bases from J, with 11 bases between. Germline values: CDR1 SGDLS, CDR2 YYNGEE. The CDR3 spells CASSIRPLTDTQYF. CDR3 DNA sequence: TGTGCCAGCAGCATCCGTCCCCTCACAGATACGCAGTATTTT.

The genes are TRBV14 and TRBJ1-2; D is possibly TRBD1 (6 bases). In germline, CDR1 is SGHDN, CDR2 FVKESK. This CDR3 has 15 residues. Trimming cost V 0 bases and J 6 bases, with 14 bases left between them. CDR3 sequence: CASSQDMVRGDGYTF. In DNA, the CDR3 is TGTGCCAGCAGCCAAGATATGGTCAGGGGTGATGGCTACACCTTC. The full variable domain, in which reference TRBV14 and TRBJ1-2 provide the parts outside the CDR3, is EAGVTQFPSHSVIEKGQTVTLRCDPISGHDNLYWYRRVMGKEIKFLLHFVKESKQDESGMPNNRFLAERTGGTYSTLKVQPAELEDSGVYFCASSQDMVRGDGYTFGSGTRLTVV.

The genes are TRBV6-6 and TRBJ1-6; 8 nucleotides line up with TRBD1. With V trimmed by 6 bases and J by 9 bases, 7 bases remained unmatched. The CDR3 runs to 14 residues. Germline lookup yields CDR1 MNHNY and CDR2 SVGAGI (reference sequence). CDR3 loop: CASSSTGGGSPLHF. CDR3 bases: TGTGCCAGCAGCTCTACAGGGGGAGGTTCACCCCTCCACTTT.

V usage is TRBV19 and J usage is TRBJ2-7; 8 nucleotides line up with TRBD1. Germline loops: CDR1 LNHDA, CDR2 SQIVND (reference sequence). The CDR3 extends over 15 amino acids. V was pared by 6 bases and J by 1 base, with 8 bases of the junction left unmatched. The CDR3 protein is CASRSRDRRSYEQYF. The CDR3 nucleotides are TGTGCCAGTAGATCCCGGGACAGGAGATCCTACGAGCAGTACTTC.

The J gene is TRBJ2-3, the V gene TRBV30; 12 positions agree with TRBD2. This CDR3 is 16 amino acids long. Germline lookup yields CDR1 GTSNPN and CDR2 SVGIG (reference sequence). J gave up 3 bases and V 5 bases, and 9 bases lay outside the gene matches. This chain's CDR3 is CAWGLAGTHTTDTQYF. DNA for the CDR3: TGTGCCTGGGGACTAGCGGGGACCCACACTACAGATACGCAGTATTTT.

The V and J genes are TRBV11-2 and TRBJ2-1; D unclear. CDR3 length: 11 residues. The V gene lost 0 bases and the J gene lost 14 bases, with 8 bases spanning the gap. Germline assignment: CDR1 SGHAT and CDR2 FQNNGV. CDR3 DNA: TGTGCCAGCAGCTTAGACCTGGTAGAGTTCTTC. The encoded protein is CASSLDLVEFF.

The rearrangement joins TRBV6-6 to TRBJ2-7, with 9 bases lining up with TRBD2. Losses at the gene ends were 4 bases for V and 2 bases for J; bases not matched to a gene: 3. The CDR3 length is 14 residues. CDR1 and CDR2 (germline): MNHNY, SVGAGI (reference sequence). This CDR3 reads CASSLAGVAYEQYF. DNA for the CDR3: TGTGCCAGCAGTTTAGCGGGGGTGGCCTACGAGCAGTACTTC.

This clone was observed a few times. This sequence joins TRBV28 and TRBJ1-5; D is possibly TRBD1 (5 bases). The CDR3 loop spans 15 amino acids. Germline values: CDR1 MDHEN, CDR2 SYDVKM. Trimming removed 9 bases from V and 3 bases from J, with 18 bases in between. The CDR3 here is CASSGSQVYNQPQHF. Here the CDR3 DNA reads TGTGCCAGTTCAGGGTCCCAAGTATACAATCAGCCCCAGCATTTT. Full variable domain (remainder filled in from reference TRBV28 and TRBJ1-5): DVKVTQSSRYLVKRTGEKVFLECVQDMDHENMFWYRQDPGLGLRLIYFSYDVKMKEKGDIPEGYSVSREKKERFSLILESASTNQTSMYLCASSGSQVYNQPQHFGDGTRLSIL.

This chain connects TRBV29-1 to TRBJ2-1; 8 nucleotides align to TRBD2. V shed 5 bases and J 4 bases; nucleotides not matched to a gene: 4. The V gene's germline CDR1 is SQVTM and CDR2 ANQGSEA. The CDR3 is made up of 13 amino acids. This CDR3 reads CSVSTSGYNEQFF. CDR3 sequence (DNA): TGCAGCGTTTCAACTAGCGGTTACAATGAGCAGTTCTTC.

This chain joins TRBV11-2 and TRBJ2-5, with D maybe TRBD2 (6 bases). Trimming removed 2 bases from V and 5 bases from J, with 9 bases in between. CDR3 size: 13 residues. Germline loops: CDR1 SGHAT, CDR2 FQNNGV. The CDR3 nucleotides read TGTGCCAGCAGCTTACAGGGACTGGAGACCCAGTACTTC. Protein: CASSLQGLETQYF.

The chain joins TRBV5-4 to TRBJ2-2; 9 bases align to TRBD1. The J segment lost 5 bases and the V segment lost 4 bases, leaving 6 bases of the junction unmatched. Germline CDR1 is SGHNT and CDR2 is YYREEE (reference sequence). The CDR3 contains 15 residues. The CDR3 nucleotides read TGTGCCAGCAGCCCGGGACAGGGAGGGACCGGGGAGCTGTTTTTT. Translation: CASSPGQGGTGELFF. Full variable domain (missing parts from reference TRBV5-4 and TRBJ2-2): ETGVTQSPTHLIKTRGQQVTLRCSSQSGHNTVSWYQQALGQGPQFIFQYYREEENGRGNFPPRFSGLQFPNYSSELNVNALELDDSALYLCASSPGQGGTGELFFGEGSRLTVL.

The chain has TRBV27 and TRBJ1-2; possible D gene TRBD1, 6 bases. In germline, CDR1 is MNHEY, CDR2 SMNVEV (reference sequence). V lost 2 bases and J lost 6, with 13 bases in between. The CDR3 has 14 residues. In nucleotides, the CDR3 is TGTGCCAGCAGTTTAACAGGGACGTTCGATGGCTACACCTTC. It is translated as CASSLTGTFDGYTF.

The gene calls are TRBV20-1 and TRBJ2-4, with unresolved D. This CDR3 region has 11 residues. Trimming cost V 0 bases and J 11 bases, with 8 bases left between them. Germline V gene data show CDR1 as DFQATT and CDR2 as SNEGSKA (reference sequence). CDR3 region: CSARDSTFQYF. The CDR3 nucleotides read TGCAGTGCTAGAGATTCGACTTTTCAGTACTTC.

The chain recombines TRBV10-1 with TRBJ1-2, with D uncertain. V lost 6 bases and J 7 bases, leaving 6 bases between the germline ends. This CDR3 region has 10 residues. Per the germline V gene, CDR1 is WNHNN and CDR2 is SYGVQD (reference sequence). For the CDR3, the DNA is TGCGCCAGCAGCCCTATTGGCTACACCTTC. Amino acid sequence: CASSPIGYTF.

J is TRBJ2-5 and V is TRBV5-4; the D gene is possibly TRBD1 (6 bases). This CDR3 has 15 amino acids. Germline CDR1 is SGHNT and CDR2 is YYREEE (reference sequence). V was shortened by 2 bases and J by 1 base, with 12 bases between the two germline ends. CDR3 sequence (DNA): TGTGCCAGCAGCTTAACAGGGATCTTCCAAGAGACCCAGTACTTC. This sequence encodes CASSLTGIFQETQYF.

The chain recombines TRBV14 with TRBJ2-1; TRBD2 matches 12 bases. V was clipped by 5 bases and J by 0 bases; unmatched bases: 2. Germline V lookup: CDR1 SGHDN, CDR2 FVKESK. The CDR3 covers 16 residues. CDR3 bases: TGTGCCAGCAGCGCTAGCGGGAGGGGCTCCTACAATGAGCAGTTCTTC. Protein product: CASSASGRGSYNEQFF.

Concerning this clone: Other DNA sequences within the sample encode an identical CDR3. CDR3: CASSSLGREWADTQYF. In nucleotides, the CDR3 is TGTGCCAGCAGCTCTTTAGGGCGGGAATGGGCAGATACGCAGTATTTT. The chain has TRBV7-3 and TRBJ2-3; possible D gene TRBD2, 6 bases. The V gene's germline CDR1 is SGHTA and CDR2 FQGTGA. V was clipped by 4 bases and J by 4 bases, with 18 bases between them. The CDR3 sequence is 16 residues long.

The rearrangement links TRBV2 to TRBJ1-1; D gene ambiguous. V was trimmed by 3 bases and J by 6 bases, leaving 5 bases between them. Germline loops: CDR1 SNHLY, CDR2 FYNNEI. This CDR3 contains 11 residues. The CDR3 reads CASSDFAEAFF. The CDR3 coding sequence is TGTGCCAGCAGTGATTTCGCTGAAGCTTTCTTT.

The J gene is TRBJ1-1, the V gene TRBV7-3; 7 bases line up with TRBD1. In germline, CDR1 is SGHTA, CDR2 FQGTGA. Trimming took 5 bases from V and 4 from J; bases not matched to a gene: 7. This CDR3 has 14 amino acids. The CDR3 DNA is TGTGCCAGCAGCACAGCGGCAGGGGGCACTGAAGCTTTCTTT. Residues: CASSTAAGGTEAFF.